Presented here are 25 T cell receptor beta chains from one specimen sequenced in a study of CD8 T cells in Susac syndrome. Reverse transcription used roughly 0.5 to 1 ug RNA and random hexamers. TCRdb re-called the immunoSEQ multiplex PCR reads with MiXCR, one entry per CDR3 protein. The sample yields hundreds of thousands of distinct CDR3 sequences, about 94% seen once. The sequencing input was CD4+ T cells from PBMCs. These receptors were taken from a human donor with Susac syndrome.

The gene calls are TRBV6-5 and TRBJ1-5; 7 bases agree with TRBD1. With 6 bases clipped from V and 4 bases from J, the junction kept 9 bases outside the gene matches. From germline, CDR1 is MNHEY and CDR2 SVGAGI. This CDR3 comprises 15 residues. As DNA, the CDR3 is TGTGCCAGCAGCCCCCAGACAGGGCAAAATCAGCCCCAGCATTTT. It codes for CASSPQTGQNQPQHF.

The gene calls are TRBV7-3 and TRBJ1-6; no firm D call. This CDR3 is built from 13 residues. The germline gives CDR1 SGHTA, CDR2 FQGTGA. The germline V and J ends were trimmed by 3 bases and 11 bases, with 11 bases remaining between them. For the CDR3, the DNA is TGTGCCAGCAGCTTGGGAGTTGATACACCCCTCCACTTT. This codes for CASSLGVDTPLHF. Full variable domain (outside the CDR3, taken from reference TRBV7-3 and TRBJ1-6): GAGVSQTPSNKVTEKGKYVELRCDPISGHTALYWYRQSLGQGPEFLIYFQGTGAADDSGLPNDRFFAVRPEGSVSTLKIQRTERGDSAVYLCASSLGVDTPLHFGNGTRLTVT.

This rearrangement joins TRBV7-2 to TRBJ1-5; D call uncertain. Germline V gene lookup returns CDR1 SGHTA and CDR2 FQGNSA. The CDR3 loop spans 13 amino acids. V shed 5 bases and J shed 3 bases, with 8 bases lying between them. The CDR3 loop is CASSPGNNQPQHF. CDR3 sequence (DNA): TGTGCCAGCAGCCCGGGAAACAATCAGCCCCAGCATTTT.

The chain recombines TRBV14 with TRBJ2-2, with D possibly being TRBD1 or TRBD2 (5 bases each). The CDR3 is 14 amino acids. The V end was cut by 0 bases, the J end by 6 bases, with 8 bases between. Germline CDR1 reads SGHDN; CDR2 reads FVKESK. CDR3 protein: CASSQDVGAGELFF. DNA for the CDR3: TGTGCCAGCAGCCAAGATGTGGGGGCCGGGGAGCTGTTTTTT.

This chain connects TRBV30 to TRBJ2-3; possibly TRBD1 for D (5 bases). CDR1 is GTSNPN and CDR2 is SVGIG in the germline V gene (reference sequence). V lost 4 bases, J lost 2 bases, and 16 bases lay in between. This CDR3 contains 15 residues. The CDR3 nucleotides read TGTGCCTGGAAAGGGGTATCACTCTTCACAGATACGCAGTATTTT. It specifies CAWKGVSLFTDTQYF.

Here the CDR3 DNA reads TGTGCCAGCACCTCTCCAGGACTTGGGACTCAGAACACTGAAGCTTTCTTT. Amino acid sequence: CASTSPGLGTQNTEAFF. The rearrangement uses TRBV11-1 and TRBJ1-1, with D tentatively TRBD1 (5 bases). This CDR3 comprises 17 residues. Germline lookup yields CDR1 SGHAT and CDR2 FQDESV (reference sequence). V was shortened by 7 bases and J by 1 base, with 22 bases between the two germline ends.

This rearrangement joins TRBV5-4 to TRBJ1-1; D gene unclear. V lost 5 bases and J 1 base, leaving 9 bases between the germline ends. Looked up from germline, CDR1 is SGHNT and CDR2 is YYREEE (reference sequence). CDR3 size: 13 residues. The CDR3 spells CASRADTNTEAFF. The CDR3 DNA follows: TGTGCCAGCAGGGCCGACACGAACACTGAAGCTTTCTTT.

The chain employs TRBV4-3 and TRBJ2-5; D might be TRBD1 (6 bases). CDR1 and CDR2 (germline): LGHNA, YSLEER. The CDR3 has 14 residues. V was shortened by 4 bases and J by 5 bases, with 14 bases between the two germline ends. The CDR3 coding sequence is TGCGCCAGCAGCCCAGGGGACGTTGGGGAGACCCAGTACTTC. Residues: CASSPGDVGETQYF.

J is TRBJ2-2 and V is TRBV5-1; 9 positions match TRBD2. This CDR3 comprises 15 residues. J lost 6 bases, V lost 3 bases, and 6 bases had no gene match. Germline CDR1 is SGHRS and CDR2 is YFSETQ. The CDR3 coding sequence is TGCGCCAGCAGCTCCCAGCGGGGGGAGGCCGGGGAGCTGTTTTTT. It codes for CASSSQRGEAGELFF. The full variable domain, rest sourced from reference TRBV5-1 and TRBJ2-2, is KAGVTQTPRYLIKTRGQQVTLSCSPISGHRSVSWYQQTPGQGLQFLFEYFSETQRNKGNFPGRFSGRQFSNSRSEMNVSTLELGDSALYLCASSSQRGEAGELFFGEGSRLTVL.

The chain combines TRBV19 with TRBJ1-1; D is possibly TRBD1 (6 bases). Looked up from germline, CDR1 is LNHDA and CDR2 is SQIVND (reference sequence). The CDR3 length is 15 residues. Trimming removed 3 bases from V and 1 base from J, with 12 bases in between. This CDR3 is CASSMGGEPNTEAFF. The CDR3 nucleotides read TGTGCCAGTAGTATGGGGGGCGAACCGAACACTGAAGCTTTCTTT. Looking up the rest from reference TRBV19 and TRBJ1-1 gives the full variable domain: DGGITQSPKYLFRKEGQNVTLSCEQNLNHDAMYWYRQDPGQGLRLIYYSQIVNDFQKGDIAEGYSVSREKKESFPLTVTSAQKNPTAFYLCASSMGGEPNTEAFFGQGTRLTVV.

Notes on this clonotype: One junction end disagrees with the germline gene, perhaps due to a read error. This chain connects TRBV30 to TRBJ1-1, with unresolved D. CDR3 length: 12 amino acids. Germline assignment: CDR1 GTSNPN and CDR2 SVGIG (reference sequence). This CDR3 is CAWSGDMGIALF. The CDR3 DNA sequence: TGTGCCTGGAGTGGTGACATGGGTATCGCTCTCTTT.

This clonotype showed up just once. The V and J genes are TRBV20-1 and TRBJ1-5; D possibly corresponds to TRBD1 (5 bases). The CDR3 spans 16 residues. Germline V CDR1 and CDR2: DFQATT, SNEGSKA (reference sequence). V was trimmed by 3 bases and J by 1 base, leaving 16 bases between them. CDR3 residues: CSASRDISGSNQPQHF. CDR3 DNA sequence: TGCAGTGCTAGTCGCGACATCTCAGGGAGCAATCAGCCCCAGCATTTT.

V is TRBV28 and J is TRBJ2-3; the D is unclear. V lost 4 bases and J lost 5, with 10 bases in between. This CDR3 region has 13 residues. Germline CDR1 reads MDHEN; CDR2 reads SYDVKM. For the CDR3, the DNA is TGTGCCAGCAGTTCCCCTCACTTAGATACGCAGTATTTT. Its translation is CASSSPHLDTQYF.

This chain uses TRBV9 with TRBJ2-5; the D gene is possibly TRBD1 (6 bases). The germline CDR1 and CDR2 sequences are SGDLS and YYNGEE. The CDR3 spans 14 residues. V was trimmed by 3 bases and J by 1 base, leaving 10 bases between them. The CDR3 sequence is CASSAGTLQETQYF. CDR3 DNA sequence: TGTGCCAGCAGCGCTGGGACACTCCAAGAGACCCAGTACTTC. Looking up the rest from reference TRBV9 and TRBJ2-5 gives the full variable domain: DSGVTQTPKHLITATGQRVTLRCSPRSGDLSVYWYQQSLDQGLQFLIQYYNGEERAKGNILERFSAQQFPDLHSELNLSSLELGDSALYFCASSAGTLQETQYFGPGTRLLVL.

The rearrangement links TRBV5-1 to TRBJ1-1; D is ambiguous. Germline loops: CDR1 SGHRS, CDR2 YFSETQ. Between the trimmed V and J ends, which lost 0 bases and 1 base, there was a span of 7 bases. The CDR3 has 14 amino acids. The DNA of the CDR3 is TGCGCCAGCAGCTTGGATGTTTCGAACACTGAAGCTTTCTTT. Its protein product is CASSLDVSNTEAFF.

V gene TRBV9 combines with J gene TRBJ2-2; D may be TRBD1 (5 bases). V was trimmed by 3 bases and J by 4 bases, leaving 10 bases between them. CDR1 is SGDLS and CDR2 is YYNGEE in the germline V gene. This CDR3 comprises 14 residues. This chain's CDR3 is CASSAGFATGELFF. The CDR3 bases are TGTGCCAGCAGCGCAGGGTTTGCCACCGGGGAGCTGTTTTTT.

Only one count was recorded for this clonotype. J is TRBJ2-7 and V is TRBV20-1; 7 nucleotides line up with TRBD1. Germline values: CDR1 DFQATT, CDR2 SNEGSKA (reference sequence). The V and J ends lost 1 base and 6 bases, in that order; junction bases with no gene match: 9. This CDR3 is built from 14 residues. CDR3 nucleotides: TGCAGTGCTAGAGGCCCTGGACAGGAAGGCGAGCAGTACTTC. It translates to CSARGPGQEGEQYF.

The chain uses TRBV20-1 and TRBJ1-2; 7 bases line up with TRBD1. This CDR3 has 12 residues. Germline V gives CDR1 DFQATT, CDR2 SNEGSKA (reference sequence). The V and J ends lost 3 bases and 2 bases, in that order; junction bases with no gene match: 0. CDR3 protein: CSARGQNYGYTF. CDR3 DNA: TGCAGTGCTAGGGGACAGAACTATGGCTACACCTTC.

The CDR3 DNA sequence: TGTGCCAGCAGTGAACCGAACAGGGGTAATGAAAAACTGTTTTTT. Protein product: CASSEPNRGNEKLFF. The chain couples TRBV25-1 to TRBJ1-4; 7 bases match TRBD1. In germline, CDR1 is MGHDK, CDR2 SYGVNS. The length of the CDR3 is 15 residues. J lost 4 bases, V lost 2 bases, and 4 bases had no gene match. Looking up the rest from reference TRBV25-1 and TRBJ1-4 gives the full variable domain: EADIYQTPRYLVIGTGKKITLECSQTMGHDKMYWYQQDPGMELHLIHYSYGVNSTEKGDLSSESTVSRIRTEHFPLTLESARPSHTSQYLCASSEPNRGNEKLFFGSGTQLSVL.

The V gene is TRBV29-1, the J gene TRBJ1-1; the D is unclear. The CDR3 has 13 amino acids. CDR1 is SQVTM and CDR2 is ANQGSEA in the germline V gene. The ends were cut back, 2 bases at V and 2 bases at J, with 9 bases in the middle. The CDR3 nucleotides are TGCAGCGTTGAAAAACAGTTCAACACTGAAGCTTTCTTT. It is translated as CSVEKQFNTEAFF.

This sequence joins TRBV6-5 and TRBJ1-2; D perhaps matches TRBD1 (5 bases). The CDR3 has 16 amino acids. Germline values: CDR1 MNHEY, CDR2 SVGAGI. The V end was cut by 0 bases, the J end by 6 bases, with 17 bases between. The CDR3 spells CASSYSDAGKKNGYTF. The CDR3 DNA reads as TGTGCCAGCAGTTACTCGGATGCAGGGAAGAAGAATGGCTACACCTTC.

V is TRBV5-1 and J is TRBJ2-5; 9 bases are shared with TRBD2. V shed 3 bases and J 4 bases; nucleotides not matched to a gene: 7. The CDR3 has 15 amino acids. Germline V lookup: CDR1 SGHRS, CDR2 YFSETQ. The chain's CDR3 is CASSSTLAGAETQYF. The CDR3 bases are TGCGCCAGCAGCTCTACCTTAGCGGGAGCAGAGACCCAGTACTTC.

The J gene is TRBJ1-2, the V gene TRBV29-1; no firm D call. The CDR3 is 13 residues long. Deletions cut 3 bases from V and 5 bases from J, with 13 bases between. Germline V gene sequence: CDR1 SQVTM, CDR2 ANQGSEA. The CDR3 protein is CSVELGQTYGYTF. The CDR3 region has the DNA TGCAGCGTTGAGCTAGGGCAGACATATGGCTACACCTTC. Using reference TRBV29-1 and TRBJ1-2 for the parts outside the CDR3, the full variable domain is SAVISQKPSRDICQRGTSLTIQCQVDSQVTMMFWYRQQPGQSLTLIATANQGSEATYESGFVIDKFPISRPNLTFSTLTVSNMSPEDSSIYLCSVELGQTYGYTFGSGTRLTVV.

V and J are TRBV5-1 and TRBJ2-1; 7 positions agree with TRBD2. After removal of 7 bases from V and 7 bases from J, the junction contained 11 bases not matched to a gene. The CDR3 contains 14 residues. CDR1 SGHRS and CDR2 YFSETQ come from the germline V gene. The CDR3 here is CASSALAARNEQFF. CDR3 DNA sequence: TGCGCCAGCTCGGCCCTAGCGGCCAGGAATGAGCAGTTCTTC.

J is TRBJ1-4 and V is TRBV5-1, with TRBD1 matching 7 bases. The ends lost 7 bases at V and 2 bases at J; junction bases unmatched: 5. The germline gives CDR1 SGHRS, CDR2 YFSETQ. This CDR3 is built from 14 residues. The CDR3 loop reads CASSDRATNEKLFF. Written as DNA, the CDR3 is TGCGCCAGCTCCGACAGGGCGACTAATGAAAAACTGTTTTTT.